A single sample gave rise to the 2 T cell receptor beta chains below, sequenced in a study of cytomegalovirus exposure and HLA in healthy donors. Vbeta (60) and Jbeta (13) primers were used in the PCR. The assay was immunoSEQ multiplex PCR, and TCRdb's table has in-frame clones only and misses some. The top ten clones hold about 7.9% of a sample with 150,000 to 200,000 clones, about 77% of them seen once. The sample comprised PBMCs. The receptors come from a male donor in good health and CMV-seropositive.

This clone is deemed medium-sized. V is TRBV5-1 and J is TRBJ2-1; TRBD1 aligns across 11 bases. The CDR3 covers 15 residues. Trimming cost V 4 bases and J 9 bases; bases outside gene matches: 9. Germline V gene data show CDR1 as SGHRS and CDR2 as YFSETQ. CDR3 sequence: CASSPDRGQWGEQFF. The CDR3 DNA reads TGCGCCAGCAGCCCGGACAGGGGGCAGTGGGGTGAGCAGTTCTTC.

As concerns this clone: Mismatch with germline at one junction end may stem from a read error. The J gene is TRBJ2-5, the V gene TRBV7-7; 8 nucleotides align to TRBD2. The CDR3 extends over 14 amino acids. CDR1 SSHAT and CDR2 FNYEAQ come from the germline V gene (reference sequence). CDR3 in DNA: TGTGCTAGCAGCACCGGACTAGCTCAAGAGACCCAGTACTTC. It codes for CASSTGLAQETQYF. Using reference TRBV7-7 and TRBJ2-5 for the parts outside the CDR3, the full variable domain is GAGVSQSPRYKVTKRGQDVTLRCDPISSHATLYWYQQALGQGPEFLTYFNYEAQPDKSGLPSDRFSAERPEGSISTLTIQRTEQRDSAMYRCASSTGLAQETQYFGPGTRLLVL.